This TCR beta chain was captured in a study of technical replicates of blood from several donors. CDR3 length: 15 residues. Germline V gene data show CDR1 as MNHNS and CDR2 as SASEGT. V trimming: 2 bases; J trimming: 2 bases; junction bases outside the gene matches: 5. Sequenced by immunoSEQ multiplex PCR; TCRdb stores in-frame clones only, minus some. Of 60,000 to 90,000 clones listed, 95% were seen once; the top ten hold 0.2% to 0.3%. The chain employs TRBV6-1 and TRBJ1-1; 7 positions agree with TRBD1. The sequenced material came from T cells isolated from PBMCs. The clonotype was recovered from a human donor in good health. CDR3 sequence reads: CASSELRGGNTEAFF. CDR3 sequence (DNA): TGTGCCAGCAGTGAATTGAGAGGGGGCAACACTGAAGCTTTCTTT.